This T cell receptor (beta chain) comes out of a study of shared clonotypes between healthy human individuals (dated by TCRdb to 2018 to 2021). Concerning the study at large: Two women and a few men aged 18 to 49 years were included in the cohort. Leukapheresis yielded between about 0.94 and 9 billion PBMCs per donor. To increase sequencing depth and limit assay-specific biases, different laboratories used diverse techniques to prepare libraries and sequence TCR repertoires. Blood TCR repertoires of 5 or 6 healthy adults were deeply sequenced to estimate repertoire size and the extent of clonotype sharing between individuals.

TCR CDR3 regions were amplified from genomic DNA by multiplex PCR using the deep immunoSEQ assay. Extracted genomic DNA from each cell subset was distributed evenly across all wells of several immunoSEQ 96-well plates, and each plate was treated as a replicate. For unsorted PBMC, approximately 310 ng genomic DNA, equal to 30,000 or so T cell genomes, was loaded into each replicate PCR. Genomic DNA from unsorted PBMC was sequenced over ten immunoSEQ deep assay plates. Purified libraries were quantified with a Qubit 3.0 fluorometer, sized on a Bioanalyzer 2100, and re-quantified with the KAPA Library Quantification kit. A separate single-read 150-cycle Illumina NextSeq 550 flow cell was used to sequence each immunoSEQ 96-well plate. The source study handled its data this way. Because only junctional sequences without quality scores were contained in the immunoSEQ output, filtering matching that applied to full-length reads could not be performed. To assign V/J genes and CDR3, sequences were annotated using PyIR, a Python wrapper for IgBLAST v1.9, with IMGT germline references. Any read was removed if the V/J assignment was weak (E-value above 1e-6), the CDR3 was missing, or the read contained stop codons, out-of-frame junctions, or ambiguous translated residues. V3J clonotypes were defined as sequences sharing the same inferred V gene, J gene, and CDR3 amino acid sequence. To compute the percentage overlap between repertoires, the number of shared unique clonotypes was divided by the size of the smaller repertoire. Richness of each repertoire was evaluated using RTK rarefaction, the Chao1 estimator, and Recon v2.1 estimates of unobserved clonotypes. The table comes from immuneACCESS by way of TCRdb, which keeps in-frame sequences with V and J called. Part of the clones is missing from these tables; in studies checked, under half for an unresolved V gene and the rest for unknown reasons. That table supplies the V and J calls and clone size; D and trimming were determined from the DNA. This sample comprises about 530,000 clones, about 79% of them detected only once. Clones ranked in the top ten supply around 13% of the sample.

The investigation overall reported the following: Only blood was sampled, and tissue TCR repertoires likely differ from those in blood. Because the study included a small number of donors, the genetic and exposure-history diversity represented was limited. Pairwise subsampling led to the expectation that sequencing depth would affect the degree of clonotype sharing among donors.

CDR1 is given as LNHDA and CDR2 as SQIVND, both from the germline V gene (reference sequence). The CDR3 spans 15 residues, from the cysteine through the phenylalanine. Just the 45-base CDR3 DNA is kept, in frame starting at base 1. Trimmed from V: 3 bases; trimmed from J: 1 base; junction bases lacking a gene match: 2. As for this clone: This receptor's antigen is unknown. No per-base quality is available; no much larger clone lies one base away.

The donors were healthy, HIV-negative adults with no recently reported acute infections or vaccinations. Every donor was a Caucasian adult residing in Nashville, Tennessee, USA. In the unsorted samples, around 81 million PBMCs were counted, and genomic DNA was extracted using the QIAamp DNA Blood Mini kit. After blood collection by leukapheresis, PBMCs were isolated using Ficoll-Histopaque density gradient centrifugation and then cryopreserved in the vapor phase of liquid nitrogen. The TCR comes from a woman in her forties in good health. Some clones in this sample may be carry-over from other donors' samples. Sample: PBMCs. The rearrangement joined TRBV19 to TRBJ2-1; a stretch of 8 junction bases matches TRBD1. For the CDR3, the sequence is CASSMGQESYNEQFF. The DNA reads as follows: TGTGCCAGTAGTATGGGACAGGAGTCCTACAATGAGCAGTTCTTC.